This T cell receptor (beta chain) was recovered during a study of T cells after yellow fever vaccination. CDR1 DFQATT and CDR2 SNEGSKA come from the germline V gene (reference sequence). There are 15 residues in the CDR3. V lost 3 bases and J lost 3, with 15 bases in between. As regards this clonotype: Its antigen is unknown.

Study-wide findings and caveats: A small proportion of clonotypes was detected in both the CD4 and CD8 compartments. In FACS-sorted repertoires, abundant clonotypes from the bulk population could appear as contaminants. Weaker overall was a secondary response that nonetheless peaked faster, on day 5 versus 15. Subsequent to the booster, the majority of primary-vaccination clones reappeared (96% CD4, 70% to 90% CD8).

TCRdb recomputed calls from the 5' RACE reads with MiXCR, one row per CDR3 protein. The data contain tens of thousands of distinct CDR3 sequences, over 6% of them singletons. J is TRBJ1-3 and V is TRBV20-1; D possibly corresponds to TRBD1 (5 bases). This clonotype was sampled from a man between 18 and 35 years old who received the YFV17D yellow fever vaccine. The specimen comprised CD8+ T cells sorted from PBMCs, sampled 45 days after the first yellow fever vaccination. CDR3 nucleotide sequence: TGCAGTGCTAGGGCGGGACGAAGTATTGGAAACACCATATATTTT. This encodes CSARAGRSIGNTIYF.